This TCR beta chain was sequenced for a study of cytomegalovirus exposure and HLA in healthy donors. The CDR3 has 12 residues. Trimming left V 2 bases short and J 2 bases short, with 4 bases between. The germline V gene has CDR1 SGDLS and CDR2 YYNGEE. The primer mix had 60 Vbeta and 13 Jbeta primers. Generated by immunoSEQ multiplex PCR, the TCRdb table keeps only in-frame clones and is missing some. The table records approximately 200,000 clones, roughly 80% of them present only once. Though nominally healthy at sampling, donors likely had unrecorded immune exposures. Findings of the study overall: TCR association rates varied by HLA locus in a later analysis, with DRB1 highest and HLA-C lowest. Donors belonging to an Asian-associated ancestry cluster reportedly showed fewer N-insertions in productive TCRs than the approximately 690-donor mean, according to what a later analysis found. The classifier reportedly diagnosed cytomegalovirus status with high sensitivity and specificity.

Turning to this clone: The antigen is unknown.

The sample taken for sequencing was PBMCs. V is TRBV9 and J is TRBJ1-2; D gene unclear. The sequence was obtained from a man aged 35-49 years in good health and CMV-seronegative. CDR3 protein: CASSVSNYGYTF. The CDR3 DNA reads as TGTGCCAGCAGCGTGAGCAACTATGGCTACACCTTC.